This paragraph covers one T cell receptor (beta chain) sequence. The record originates from a study of control samples from healthy donors and cancer patients. The method was immunoSEQ multiplex PCR; TCRdb's version includes in-frame clones alone and lacks a portion of them. The sample includes 120,000 or so clones, about 90% seen only once; the top ten take about 2.7%. The CDR3 length is 15 residues. With 1 base clipped from V and 5 bases from J, the junction kept 9 bases outside the gene matches. Germline V gene data show CDR1 as SGHRS and CDR2 as YFSETQ. The sequencing sample was made of blood. The TCR comes from a man aged 55 to 70 in good health. The chain has TRBV5-1 and TRBJ2-7, with 7 bases aligning to TRBD1. The CDR3 DNA reads as TGCGCCAGCAGCTTGAGAGGGGGCGTTAGGGACGAGCAGTACTTC. It yields the protein CASSLRGGVRDEQYF.